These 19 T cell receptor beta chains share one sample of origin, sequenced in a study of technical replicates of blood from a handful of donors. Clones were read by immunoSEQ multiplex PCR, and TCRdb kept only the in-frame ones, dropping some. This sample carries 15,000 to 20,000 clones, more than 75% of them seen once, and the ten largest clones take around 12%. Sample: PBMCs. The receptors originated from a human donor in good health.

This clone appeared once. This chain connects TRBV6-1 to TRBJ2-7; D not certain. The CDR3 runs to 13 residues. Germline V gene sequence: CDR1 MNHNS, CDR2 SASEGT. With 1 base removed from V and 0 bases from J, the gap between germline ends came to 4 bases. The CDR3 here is CASSEDTSYEQYF. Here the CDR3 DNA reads TGTGCCAGCAGTGAAGACACCTCCTACGAGCAGTACTTC.

The DNA for the CDR3 is TGTGCCAGCAGCGTAGCGGGACTGAACTACAATGAGCAGTTCTTC. Its protein is CASSVAGLNYNEQFF. V and J are TRBV9 and TRBJ2-1; D perhaps matches TRBD2 (6 bases). The germline V gene has CDR1 SGDLS and CDR2 YYNGEE. V lost 0 bases, J lost 3 bases, and 10 bases lay in between. This CDR3 is built from 15 residues.

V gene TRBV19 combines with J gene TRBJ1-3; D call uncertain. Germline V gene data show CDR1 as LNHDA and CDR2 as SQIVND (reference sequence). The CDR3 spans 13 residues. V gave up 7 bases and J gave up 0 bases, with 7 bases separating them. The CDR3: CASNRDSGNTIYF. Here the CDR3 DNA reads TGTGCCAGTAACAGAGACTCTGGAAACACCATATATTTT. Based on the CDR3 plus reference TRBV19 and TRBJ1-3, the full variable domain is DGGITQSPKYLFRKEGQNVTLSCEQNLNHDAMYWYRQDPGQGLRLIYYSQIVNDFQKGDIAEGYSVSREKKESFPLTVTSAQKNPTAFYLCASNRDSGNTIYFGEGSWLTVV.

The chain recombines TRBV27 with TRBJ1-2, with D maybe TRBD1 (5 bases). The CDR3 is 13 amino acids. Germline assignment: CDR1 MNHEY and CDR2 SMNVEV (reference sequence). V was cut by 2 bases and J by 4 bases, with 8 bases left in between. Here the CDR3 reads CASSLQGPYGYTF. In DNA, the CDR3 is TGTGCCAGCAGTTTACAGGGTCCCTATGGCTACACCTTC.

The CDR3 bases are TGTGCCAGCAGCTCGGAGCTTAGCGGGAGGGCACTTTGGGGGGATACGCAGTATTTT. Its translation is CASSSELSGRALWGDTQYF. This chain links TRBV7-2 with TRBJ2-3, with 11 nucleotides matching TRBD2. Germline V gene data show CDR1 as SGHTA and CDR2 as FQGNSA. V shed 4 bases and J 6 bases; nucleotides not matched to a gene: 18. The CDR3 is 19 residues long.

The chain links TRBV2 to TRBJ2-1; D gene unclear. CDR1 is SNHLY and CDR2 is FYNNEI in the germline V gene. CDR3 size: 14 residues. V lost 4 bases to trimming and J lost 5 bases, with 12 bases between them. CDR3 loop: CASSVGRTDNEQFF. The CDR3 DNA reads TGTGCCAGCAGTGTGGGCCGTACCGACAATGAGCAGTTCTTC.

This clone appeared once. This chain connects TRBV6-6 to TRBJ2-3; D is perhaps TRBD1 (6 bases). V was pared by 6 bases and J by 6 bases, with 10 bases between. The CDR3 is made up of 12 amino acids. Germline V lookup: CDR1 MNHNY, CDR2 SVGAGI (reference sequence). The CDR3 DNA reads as TGTGCCAGCAGCACAGGGTCGGATACGCAGTATTTT. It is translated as CASSTGSDTQYF.

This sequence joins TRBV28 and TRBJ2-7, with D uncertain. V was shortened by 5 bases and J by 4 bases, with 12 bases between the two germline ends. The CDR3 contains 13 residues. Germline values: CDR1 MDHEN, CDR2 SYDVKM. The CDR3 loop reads CASSPPERYEQYF. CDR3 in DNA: TGTGCCAGCAGTCCCCCGGAGAGGTACGAGCAGTACTTC.

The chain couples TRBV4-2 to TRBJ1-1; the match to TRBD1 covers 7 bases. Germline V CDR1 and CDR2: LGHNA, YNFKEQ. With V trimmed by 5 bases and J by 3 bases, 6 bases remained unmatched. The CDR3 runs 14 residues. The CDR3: CASSSKQGHTEAFF. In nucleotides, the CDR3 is TGTGCCAGCAGCTCGAAACAGGGGCACACTGAAGCTTTCTTT.

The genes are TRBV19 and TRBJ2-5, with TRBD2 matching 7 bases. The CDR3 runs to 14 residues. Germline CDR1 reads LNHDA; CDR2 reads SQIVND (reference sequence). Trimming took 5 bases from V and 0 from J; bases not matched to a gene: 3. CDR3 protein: CASSREVHQETQYF. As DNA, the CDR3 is TGTGCCAGTAGTCGGGAGGTTCACCAAGAGACCCAGTACTTC.

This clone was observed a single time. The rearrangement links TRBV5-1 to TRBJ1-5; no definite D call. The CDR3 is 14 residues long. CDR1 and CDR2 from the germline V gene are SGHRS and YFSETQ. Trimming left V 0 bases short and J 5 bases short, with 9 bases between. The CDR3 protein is CASSLDSGYQPQHF. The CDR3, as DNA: TGCGCCAGCAGCTTGGATTCGGGGTATCAGCCCCAGCATTTT.

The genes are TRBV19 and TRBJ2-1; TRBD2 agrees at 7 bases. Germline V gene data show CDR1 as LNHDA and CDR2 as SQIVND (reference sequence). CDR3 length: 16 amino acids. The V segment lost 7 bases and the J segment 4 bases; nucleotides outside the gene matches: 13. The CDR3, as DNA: TGTGCCAGTATTGAAACCGGAGCAGCGGGGTACAATGAGCAGTTCTTC. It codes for CASIETGAAGYNEQFF.

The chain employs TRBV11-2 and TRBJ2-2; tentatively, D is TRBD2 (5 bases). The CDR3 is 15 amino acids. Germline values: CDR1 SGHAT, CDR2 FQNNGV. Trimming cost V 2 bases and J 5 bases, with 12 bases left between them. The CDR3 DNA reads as TGTGCCAGCAGCTTATCTCAGAGGGTAACCGGGGAGCTGTTTTTT. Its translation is CASSLSQRVTGELFF.

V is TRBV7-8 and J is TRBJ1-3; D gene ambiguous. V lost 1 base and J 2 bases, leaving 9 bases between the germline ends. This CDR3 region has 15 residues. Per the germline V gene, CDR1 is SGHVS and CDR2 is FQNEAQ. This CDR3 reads CASSLGSPAGNTIYF. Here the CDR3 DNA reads TGTGCCAGCAGCTTAGGTTCTCCAGCTGGAAACACCATATATTTT.

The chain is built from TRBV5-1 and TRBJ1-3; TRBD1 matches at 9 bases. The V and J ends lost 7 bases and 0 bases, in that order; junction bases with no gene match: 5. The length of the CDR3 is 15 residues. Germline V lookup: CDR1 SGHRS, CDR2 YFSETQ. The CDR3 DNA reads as TGCGCCAGCGGCACGGGACAGGGCTCTGGAAACACCATATATTTT. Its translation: CASGTGQGSGNTIYF.

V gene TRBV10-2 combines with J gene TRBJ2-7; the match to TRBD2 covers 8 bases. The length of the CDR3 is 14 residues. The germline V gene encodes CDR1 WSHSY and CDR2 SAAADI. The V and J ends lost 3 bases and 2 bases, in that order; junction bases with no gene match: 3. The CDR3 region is CASSDPGLAYEQYF. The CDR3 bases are TGCGCCAGCAGTGACCCGGGACTAGCCTACGAGCAGTACTTC.

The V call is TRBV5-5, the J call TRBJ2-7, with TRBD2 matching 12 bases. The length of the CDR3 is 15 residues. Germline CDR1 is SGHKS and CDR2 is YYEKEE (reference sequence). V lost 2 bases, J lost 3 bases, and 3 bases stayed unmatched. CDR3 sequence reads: CASSLLAGGLYEQYF. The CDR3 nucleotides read TGTGCCAGCAGCTTACTAGCGGGAGGTCTCTACGAGCAGTACTTC. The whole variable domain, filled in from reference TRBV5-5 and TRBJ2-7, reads DAGVTQSPTHLIKTRGQQVTLRCSPISGHKSVSWYQQVLGQGPQFIFQYYEKEERGRGNFPDRFSARQFPNYSSELNVNALLLGDSALYLCASSLLAGGLYEQYFGPGTRLTVT.

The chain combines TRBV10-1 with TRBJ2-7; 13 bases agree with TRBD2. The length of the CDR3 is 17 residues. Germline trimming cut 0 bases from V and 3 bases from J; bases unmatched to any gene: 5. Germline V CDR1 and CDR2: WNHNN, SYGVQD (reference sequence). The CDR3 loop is CASSESGLAGILYEQYF. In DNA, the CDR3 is TGCGCCAGCAGTGAGTCGGGACTAGCGGGAATTCTCTACGAGCAGTACTTC.

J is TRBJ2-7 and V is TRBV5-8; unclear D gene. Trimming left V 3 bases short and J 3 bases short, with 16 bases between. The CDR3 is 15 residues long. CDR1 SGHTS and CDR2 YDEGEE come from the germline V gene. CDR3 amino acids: CASSSYYSRNYEQYF. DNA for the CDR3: TGTGCCAGCAGCTCCTACTATTCCCGGAACTACGAGCAGTACTTC.